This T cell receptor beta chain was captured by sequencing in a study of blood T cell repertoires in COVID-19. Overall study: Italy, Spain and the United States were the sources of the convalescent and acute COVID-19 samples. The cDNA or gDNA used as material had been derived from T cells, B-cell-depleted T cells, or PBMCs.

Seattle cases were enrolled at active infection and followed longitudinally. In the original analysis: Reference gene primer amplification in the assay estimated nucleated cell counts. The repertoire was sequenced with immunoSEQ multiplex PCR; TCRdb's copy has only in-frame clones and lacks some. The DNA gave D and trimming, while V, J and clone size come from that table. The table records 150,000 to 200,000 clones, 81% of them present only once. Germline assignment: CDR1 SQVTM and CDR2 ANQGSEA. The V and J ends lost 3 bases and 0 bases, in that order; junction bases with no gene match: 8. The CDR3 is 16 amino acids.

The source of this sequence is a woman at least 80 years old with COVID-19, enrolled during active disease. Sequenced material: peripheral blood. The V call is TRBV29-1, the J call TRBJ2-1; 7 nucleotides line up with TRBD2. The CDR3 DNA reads TGCAGCGTTGATTGGCTAGCGGACGGCTCCTACAATGAGCAGTTCTTC. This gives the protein CSVDWLADGSYNEQFF.